The rows below give T cell receptor beta chains drawn from one sample of a study of read filtering for tumor transcriptome and immune sequencing. TCRdb redid the calling of the reads with MiXCR, one entry per CDR3 protein. The sample lists about 130,000 distinct CDR3 sequences; roughly 13% were seen once. Sequencing was done on a sample of a population of CD138-negative cells sorted from bone marrow. The receptors were gathered from a donor aged 40 or older with multiple myeloma. Each CDR3 is given with its conserved first and last residue.

>TRBV11-2|TRBJ2-3
CASSLPTSGGGSSTDTQYF
>TRBV11-3|TRBJ1-4
CASSSPGQGQTPNEKLFF
>TRBV19|TRBJ2-1
CASSIAGGPLEQFF
>TRBV29-1|TRBJ2-1
CSVSAGGPYNEQFF
>TRBV11-2|TRBJ2-5
CASSLGHVQETQYF
>TRBV20-1|TRBJ1-5
CSARDRTGASNQPQHF
>TRBV11-2|TRBJ2-1
CASSTASGRGLQWQFF
>TRBV5-1|TRBJ2-7
CATSGGDSYEQYF
>TRBV15|TRBJ1-4
CATSSDRGFPNEKLFF
>TRBV29-1|TRBJ1-1
CSVDNGGMNTEAFF
>TRBV7-9|TRBJ2-1
CASSLAGGSDNGQFF
>TRBV6-1|TRBJ2-1
CASNKLLAGANEQFF
>TRBV19|TRBJ2-3
CASSVQGGRGDTQYF
>TRBV10-3|TRBJ2-7
CAISEGVRLAGGRPEQYF
>TRBV3-1|TRBJ2-1
CASRLTWGEQFF
>TRBV19|TRBJ2-2
CASSVGHLANTGELFF
>TRBV20-1|TRBJ2-7
CSARAPDGSSSYEQYF
>TRBV5-1|TRBJ2-1
CASSLEAGYNEQFF
>TRBV4-2|TRBJ1-5
CASSPQVSQPQHF
>TRBV7-9|TRBJ1-5
CASSPHNPGQTTRNQPQHF
>TRBV24-1|TRBJ1-2
CATSDGGQFYGYTF
>TRBV4-3|TRBJ2-7
CASSQEKGSSYEQYF
>TRBV6-5|TRBJ1-1
CASSSPSGEAFF
>TRBV5-5|TRBJ2-1
CASSSGPLNEQFF
>TRBV20-1|TRBJ1-1
CSASRGAWNTEAFF
>TRBV6-1|TRBJ2-1
CASSEGEQFF
>TRBV3-1|TRBJ2-4
CASSQDSRKRDIQYF
>TRBV6-1|TRBJ2-1
CASRTGDASYNEQFF
>TRBV7-9|TRBJ1-4
CASSLVFWGEKLFF
>TRBV20-1|TRBJ1-6
CSARAPGQGGIAPLHF
>TRBV29-1|TRBJ2-7
CSVEVGQTYEQYF
>TRBV7-6|TRBJ2-1
CASSLDPTNRSRQVNEQFF
>TRBV7-8|TRBJ2-1
CASSLLPSEYNEQFF
>TRBV19|TRBJ2-3
CASSHRASTDTQYF
>TRBV6-6|TRBJ2-7
CASSTQTGTTSYEQYF
>TRBV10-3|TRBJ2-5
CAISELRDEETQYF
>TRBV7-2|TRBJ2-1
CASSFTGLTGDEQFF
>TRBV2|TRBJ1-5
CASSERGNQPQHF
>TRBV20-1|TRBJ2-5
CSARGGQEEAQYF
>TRBV7-3|TRBJ2-1
CASSWDPRGYNEQFF
>TRBV7-9|TRBJ2-1
CASSFWELEVDEQFF
>TRBV19|TRBJ2-1
CASTPDGSNEQFF
>TRBV7-2|TRBJ2-1
CASNSPDRGSYNEQFF
>TRBV5-5|TRBJ2-2
CASSLLGSGTGELFF
>TRBV4-2|TRBJ2-1
CASSQSYNEQFF
>TRBV12-3/TRBV12-4|TRBJ1-1
CASSRTGSTEAFF
>TRBV7-9|TRBJ1-4
CASSSSVEKLFF
>TRBV6-5|TRBJ2-1
CASSYSGTGYNEQFF
>TRBV15|TRBJ1-6
CATSRVGGSLNNSPLHF
>TRBV19|TRBJ2-1
CASSFRSGQGSYNEQFF